Listed here are 12 T cell receptor beta chains from one sample, sequenced in a study of blood T cell repertoires in COVID-19 (TCRdb year 2020). The library relied on the immunoSEQ multiplex PCR assay. The immuneACCESS repertoire file appears here via TCRdb, limited to in-frame rearrangements. These files lack a portion of the clones; in checked studies, under half of the deficit traces to unresolved V genes, and the cause of the others is not known. In all, the sample holds some 250,000 clones, and approximately 80% of those were seen once. In total, the top ten clones hold roughly 1.9% of the sample. Sequenced input: peripheral blood. Source of these receptors: a man aged 25-45 years who had recovered from COVID-19.

The chain has TRBV7-9 and TRBJ2-4, with 11 bases matching TRBD2. Germline V gene data show CDR1 as SEHNR and CDR2 as FQNEAQ (reference sequence). V lost 4 bases and J lost 0; bases outside the gene matches: 8. The CDR3 contains 18 residues. For the CDR3, the DNA is TGTGCCAGCAGCTCGCTAGCGGGGGGTACGCTAGCCAAAAACATTCAGTACTTC. Amino acids: CASSSLAGGTLAKNIQYF. Full variable domain (rest looked up from reference TRBV7-9 and TRBJ2-4): DTGVSQNPRHKITKRGQNVTFRCDPISEHNRLYWYRQTLGQGPEFLTYFQNEAQLEKSRLLSDRFSAERPKGSFSTLEIQRTEQGDSAMYLCASSSLAGGTLAKNIQYFGAGTRLSVL.

The chain is built from TRBV19 and TRBJ1-3; D is uncertain. The V and J ends lost 5 bases and 3 bases respectively, with 14 bases between them. The CDR3 has 15 residues. Germline V gene data show CDR1 as LNHDA and CDR2 as SQIVND (reference sequence). The CDR3 reads CASSDWSGLGNTIYF. As DNA, the CDR3 is TGTGCCAGTAGTGATTGGAGTGGCCTTGGAAACACCATATATTTT.

As to this clone: The sample carries other DNA sequences with the same CDR3. The chain links TRBV11-2 to TRBJ2-3; D call uncertain. Between the trimmed V and J ends, which lost 1 base and 3 bases, there was a span of 5 bases. The CDR3 has 13 residues. CDR1 is SGHAT, CDR2 FQNNGV, per germline. The CDR3 region has the DNA TGTGCCAGCAGCTTAGCCGGGACAGATACGCAGTATTTT. Amino acid sequence: CASSLAGTDTQYF.

This clone was detected only a few times. The chain uses TRBV10-3 and TRBJ1-2, with D perhaps matching TRBD1 (5 bases). The CDR3 spans 15 residues. V lost 6 bases and J lost 9, with 23 bases in between. Germline values: CDR1 ENHRY, CDR2 SYGVKD. The CDR3 spells CAIRTATGMGMRYTF. CDR3 sequence (DNA): TGTGCCATCAGGACAGCGACCGGAATGGGTATGCGCTACACCTTC.

V and J are TRBV19 and TRBJ1-5; D might be TRBD1 (5 bases). The ends were cut back, 8 bases at V and 7 bases at J, with 15 bases in the middle. This CDR3 spans 13 amino acids. The V gene's germline CDR1 is LNHDA and CDR2 SQIVND (reference sequence). This chain's CDR3 is CASSAQGGQPQHF. CDR3 in DNA: TGTGCCAGTTCAGCGCAGGGTGGCCAGCCCCAGCATTTT.

The rearrangement joins TRBV5-5 to TRBJ1-6; 8 bases match TRBD1. J lost 5 bases, V lost 4 bases, and 5 bases had no gene match. Per germline, CDR1 SGHKS and CDR2 YYEKEE (reference sequence). This CDR3 contains 15 residues. The CDR3 DNA is TGTGCCAGCAGCCAAGGGACAGGCGATAATTCACCCCTCCACTTT. Translation gives CASSQGTGDNSPLHF.

The chain carries TRBV5-1 and TRBJ1-2; perhaps TRBD1 as D (5 bases). Germline values: CDR1 SGHRS, CDR2 YFSETQ. V lost 3 bases to trimming and J lost 4 bases, with 10 bases between them. The CDR3 spans 13 residues. In DNA form, the CDR3 reads TGCGCCAGCAGCTCAGGCCAGGGCTATGGCTACACCTTC. Translation: CASSSGQGYGYTF.

This clone was found once. Other DNA sequences of this sample code for an identical CDR3. The chain carries TRBV6-4 and TRBJ2-3; TRBD2 matches at 8 bases. The CDR3 length is 15 residues. Trimming took 3 bases from V and 0 from J; bases not matched to a gene: 2. From germline, CDR1 is MRHNA and CDR2 SNTAGT. In nucleotides, the CDR3 is TGTGCCAGCAGTGAGGTAGCGGGGAGCACAGATACGCAGTATTTT. This gives the protein CASSEVAGSTDTQYF.

V and J are TRBV18 and TRBJ1-2, with a tentative D call TRBD1 (6 bases). This CDR3 is 15 amino acids long. Trimming removed 3 bases from V and 5 bases from J, with 16 bases in between. Germline CDR1 is KGHSH and CDR2 is LQKENI. CDR3 region: CASSPLLQGNYGYTF. CDR3 nucleotide sequence: TGTGCCAGCTCACCCCTATTACAGGGAAATTATGGCTACACCTTC.

The chain links TRBV27 to TRBJ2-1; TRBD2 agrees at 10 bases. Germline V CDR1 and CDR2: MNHEY, SMNVEV (reference sequence). The V segment lost 7 bases and the J segment 6 bases; nucleotides outside the gene matches: 15. The CDR3 has 17 residues. The CDR3 sequence: CASTSDLAGGSSNEQFF. The CDR3 DNA follows: TGTGCCAGCACGAGCGACTTAGCGGGGGGCTCTTCCAATGAGCAGTTCTTC.

The chain joins TRBV6-4 to TRBJ2-2; D is undetermined. CDR1 MRHNA and CDR2 SNTAGT come from the germline V gene. V lost 6 bases and J 2 bases, leaving 22 bases between the germline ends. The CDR3 is 18 amino acids. The CDR3 sequence is CASREKAPGQHNTGELFF. In nucleotides, the CDR3 is TGTGCCAGCAGAGAGAAGGCTCCGGGTCAGCATAACACCGGGGAGCTGTTTTTT.

This rearrangement joins TRBV28 to TRBJ1-1; no firm D call. Germline V gives CDR1 MDHEN, CDR2 SYDVKM. The CDR3 is 13 residues long. The V end was cut by 5 bases, the J end by 0 bases, with 7 bases between. CDR3 DNA: TGTGCCAGCAGTGAACATCTGAACACTGAAGCTTTCTTT. Its translation: CASSEHLNTEAFF. Based on the CDR3 plus reference TRBV28 and TRBJ1-1, the full variable domain is DVKVTQSSRYLVKRTGEKVFLECVQDMDHENMFWYRQDPGLGLRLIYFSYDVKMKEKGDIPEGYSVSREKKERFSLILESASTNQTSMYLCASSEHLNTEAFFGQGTRLTVV.